The entry below gives a single TCR beta chain sequence along with its context. Its antigen is unknown. Per-nucleotide qualities are absent, and no much larger clonotype sits a single base away. V and J lose 6 bases and 1 base, and a span of 9 bases separates them. Measured from the cysteine to the phenylalanine, the CDR3 is 14 residues long. Here the CDR3 DNA is all that survives: 42 bases in frame from base 1. Based on the germline V gene, the CDR1 and CDR2 sequences are SGHTA and FQGTGA. The sample is drawn from a study of T cells after yellow fever vaccination (dated by TCRdb to between 2017 and 2020). Broadly, across the study: Libraries from fractions with low cell numbers were prepared with the SMART-Seq v4 Ultra Low Input RNA kit. Two healthy male donors, one aged 18 to 30 and one aged 30 to 40 years, made up the cohort. Blood samples were taken at several timepoints before and after primary and secondary immunization, and bulk PBMC replicates and cell subsets were isolated. To follow T-cell clones before and after primary and booster YFV17D yellow fever vaccination, bulk TCR alpha and beta repertoires were sequenced over time. Broader findings and caveats from the paper: A small share of clonotypes was detected in both CD4 and CD8 compartments, with the overlap likely arising from convergent recombination. The secondary T-cell response was found to be weaker but faster than the primary response, with a peak reached on day 5 rather than on day 15. After the booster, most clones that had expanded after primary vaccination were detected again (approximately 97% of CD4 and around nine tenths of CD8), suggesting broad maintenance of memory. Only two donors were included in the study, so the extent to which the findings can be generalized is limited. Because abundant contaminating clonotypes from the bulk population could be contained in FACS-sorted repertoires, computational filtering was required.

What this sample's treatment or condition label stands for: live attenuated yellow fever vaccine strain. At each blood-draw timepoint, two biological replicates of bulk PBMCs were collected. PBMCs were isolated from peripheral blood using a standard Ficoll-Paque protocol. TriZol was used to extract RNA from bulk PBMCs, CD4 and CD8 fractions, and dextramer-positive and dextramer-negative fractions. TCR cDNA was synthesized by 5'RACE template switching, through which a universal primer site and unique molecular identifiers were introduced. cDNA synthesis was primed from both the TCR alpha and TCR beta constant segments. Libraries were amplified in two PCR steps, with sample barcodes and sequencing adapters added in the second step. Libraries were sequenced on Illumina HiSeq 2500 (2x100 bp) or NovaSeq (2x150 bp). The original methods were these. Reads were demultiplexed and collapsed into UMI consensus sequences with MIGEC, and V(D)J alignment was performed with MiXCR. Vaccine-responding clonotypes were defined with edgeR using replicate PBMC samples, requiring FDR below 0.01 and a log2 fold change above 5 up to day 15. Bulk clonotypes were assigned CD4 or CD8 identity according to which sequenced CD4 or CD8 repertoire held them at higher abundance. Using fastp trimming at Q25 and MiXCR clonotype assembly, TCRdb reanalyzed the public sequencing data and kept in-frame beta chains. Every entry covers one CDR3 protein and lists the most common genes and DNA from its rows. The authors' filters were not applied to this entry. Counted in this sample were 550,000 to 750,000 distinct CDR3 sequences; roughly 13% of them appeared once. Around 15% of the sample goes to the ten largest clones.

The sample consisted of PBMCs, taken on the day of the yellow fever booster vaccination. The TCR originated in a young man who received the YFV17D yellow fever vaccine. Recombination connected TRBV7-3 to TRBJ2-2; no D gene is confidently identified. The CDR3 reads as follows: CASRWGRNTGELFF. DNA sequence: TGTGCCAGCAGATGGGGAAGGAACACCGGGGAGCTGTTTTTT.